This T cell receptor (beta chain) was identified during a study of technical replicates of blood from several donors. Assay used: immunoSEQ multiplex PCR; TCRdb lists only in-frame clones, some missing. Of more than 65,000 clones in the sample, approximately 88% were seen once. From germline, CDR1 is SGHTA and CDR2 FQGNSA. J gave up 6 bases and V 0 bases, and 3 bases lay outside the gene matches. CDR3 length: 15 amino acids. The sequence was collected from a human donor in good health. Some clones in this sample may be carry-over from other donors' samples. The rearrangement uses TRBV7-2 and TRBJ2-5; 11 nucleotides agree with TRBD2. What was sequenced was PBMCs. CDR3 DNA sequence: TGTGCCAGCAGCTTAGCTAGCGGGAGGGCTAAGACCCAGTACTTC. It is translated as CASSLASGRAKTQYF.